What follows describes a single T cell receptor (beta chain). These data belong to a study of blood T cell repertoires in COVID-19. Study background: T cells, B-cell-depleted T cells, or PBMCs supplied cDNA or gDNA.

Authors' analysis steps: Estimates of nucleated cell counts were drawn from the amplification of reference gene primers. Generated by immunoSEQ multiplex PCR, the TCRdb table keeps only in-frame clones and is missing some. V, J and clone size are taken as reported in that table, and D and trimming were inferred from the DNA itself. The sample contains a few hundred thousand clones, 82% of which appear only once. The V and J ends lost 6 bases and 3 bases, in that order; junction bases with no gene match: 9. This CDR3 contains 15 residues. The germline CDR1 and CDR2 sequences are MNHEY and SMNVEV (reference sequence).

Source material: peripheral blood. The receptor was derived from a woman between 18 and 29 years old with acute or convalescent COVID-19. The V and J genes are TRBV27 and TRBJ2-3; 7 bases map to TRBD2. The DNA of the CDR3 is TGTGCCAGCAGGCCTGGGAGGGCCAGAACAGATACGCAGTATTTT. This gives the protein CASRPGRARTDTQYF.